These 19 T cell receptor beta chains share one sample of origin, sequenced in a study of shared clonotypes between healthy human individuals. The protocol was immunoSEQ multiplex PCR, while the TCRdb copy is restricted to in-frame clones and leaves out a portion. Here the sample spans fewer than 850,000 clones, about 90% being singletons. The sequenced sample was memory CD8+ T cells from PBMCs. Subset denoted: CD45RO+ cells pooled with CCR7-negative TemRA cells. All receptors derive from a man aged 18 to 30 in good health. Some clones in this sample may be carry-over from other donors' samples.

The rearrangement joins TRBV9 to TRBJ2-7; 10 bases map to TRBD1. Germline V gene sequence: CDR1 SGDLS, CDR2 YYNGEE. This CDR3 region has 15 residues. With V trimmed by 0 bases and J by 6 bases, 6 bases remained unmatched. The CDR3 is CASSVGRDRGFEQYF. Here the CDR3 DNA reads TGTGCCAGCAGCGTAGGCCGGGACAGGGGTTTCGAGCAGTACTTC.

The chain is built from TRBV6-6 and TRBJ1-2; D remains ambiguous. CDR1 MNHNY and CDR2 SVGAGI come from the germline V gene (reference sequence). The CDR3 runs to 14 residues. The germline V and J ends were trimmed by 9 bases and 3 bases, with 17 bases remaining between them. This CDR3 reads CARLSPAGYYGYTF. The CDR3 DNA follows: TGTGCCAGACTTTCCCCGGCAGGTTACTATGGCTACACCTTC.

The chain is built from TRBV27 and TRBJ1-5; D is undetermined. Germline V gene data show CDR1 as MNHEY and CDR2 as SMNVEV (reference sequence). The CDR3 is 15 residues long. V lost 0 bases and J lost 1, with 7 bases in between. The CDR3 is CASSLSKVSNQPQHF. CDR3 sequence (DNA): TGTGCCAGCAGTTTATCGAAGGTGAGCAATCAGCCCCAGCATTTT.

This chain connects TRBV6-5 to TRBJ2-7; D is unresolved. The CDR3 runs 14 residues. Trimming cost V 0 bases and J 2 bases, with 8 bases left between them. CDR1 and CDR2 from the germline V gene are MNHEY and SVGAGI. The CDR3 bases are TGTGCCAGCAGTTACTCGAGAGGTGCCTACGAGCAGTACTTC. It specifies CASSYSRGAYEQYF.

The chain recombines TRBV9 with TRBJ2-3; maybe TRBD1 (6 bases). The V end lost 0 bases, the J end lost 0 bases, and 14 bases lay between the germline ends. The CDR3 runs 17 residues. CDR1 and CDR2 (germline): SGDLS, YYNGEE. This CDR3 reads CASSVDYRATSTDTQYF. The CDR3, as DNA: TGTGCCAGCAGCGTAGATTACAGGGCCACTAGCACAGATACGCAGTATTTT.

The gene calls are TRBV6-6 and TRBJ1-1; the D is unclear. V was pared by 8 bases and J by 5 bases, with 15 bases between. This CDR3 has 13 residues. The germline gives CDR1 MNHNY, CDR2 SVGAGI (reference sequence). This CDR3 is CASREDRGTEAFF. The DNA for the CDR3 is TGTGCCAGCCGGGAAGACCGAGGAACTGAAGCTTTCTTT.

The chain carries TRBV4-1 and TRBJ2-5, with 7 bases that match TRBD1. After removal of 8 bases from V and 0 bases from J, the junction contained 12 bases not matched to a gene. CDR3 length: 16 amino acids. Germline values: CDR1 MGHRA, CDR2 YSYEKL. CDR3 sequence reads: CASRKDYGTDQETQYF. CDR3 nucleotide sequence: TGCGCCAGCCGTAAAGACTACGGGACAGACCAAGAGACCCAGTACTTC.

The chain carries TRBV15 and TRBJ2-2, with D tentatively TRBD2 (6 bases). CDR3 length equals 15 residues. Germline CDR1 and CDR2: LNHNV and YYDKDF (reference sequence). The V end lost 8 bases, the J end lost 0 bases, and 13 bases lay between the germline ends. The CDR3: CATGGPPTNTGELFF. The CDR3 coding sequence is TGTGCCACCGGAGGGCCCCCCACGAACACCGGGGAGCTGTTTTTT.

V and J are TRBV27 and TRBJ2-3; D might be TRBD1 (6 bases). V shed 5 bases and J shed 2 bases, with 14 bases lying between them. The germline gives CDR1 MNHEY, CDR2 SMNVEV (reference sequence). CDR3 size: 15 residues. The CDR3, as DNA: TGTGCCAGCAGTCTCATTGACAGGCTCACAGATACGCAGTATTTT. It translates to CASSLIDRLTDTQYF.

CDR3 coding DNA: TGTGCCAGCAGTTATTTAACAGGGACCGGAAACACCATATATTTT. Protein product: CASSYLTGTGNTIYF. The J gene is TRBJ1-3, the V gene TRBV6-5; possibly TRBD1 for D (6 bases). This CDR3 spans 15 amino acids. V gave up 3 bases and J gave up 4 bases, with 13 bases separating them. Germline CDR1 MNHEY, CDR2 SVGAGI.

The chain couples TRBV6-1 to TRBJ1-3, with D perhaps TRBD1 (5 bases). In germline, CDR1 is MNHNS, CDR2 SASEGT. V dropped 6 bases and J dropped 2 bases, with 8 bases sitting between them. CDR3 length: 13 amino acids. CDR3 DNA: TGTGCCAGCAGGACCAGGGCTGGAAACACCATATATTTT. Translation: CASRTRAGNTIYF.

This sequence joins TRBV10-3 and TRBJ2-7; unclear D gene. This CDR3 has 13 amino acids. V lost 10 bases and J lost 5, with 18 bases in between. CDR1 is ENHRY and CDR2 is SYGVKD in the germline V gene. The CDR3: CATTASSTDEQYF. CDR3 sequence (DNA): TGTGCCACCACAGCTAGTTCTACCGACGAGCAGTACTTC.

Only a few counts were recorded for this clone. The DNA for the CDR3 is TGTGCCAGCAGTGAGACAGGGGCCTCGAACACTGAAGCTTTCTTT. It encodes CASSETGASNTEAFF. The chain links TRBV6-1 to TRBJ1-1, with 8 bases lining up with TRBD1. V dropped 3 bases and J dropped 1; count of bases not matched to a gene: 4. Germline loops: CDR1 MNHNS, CDR2 SASEGT. CDR3 length equals 15 residues.

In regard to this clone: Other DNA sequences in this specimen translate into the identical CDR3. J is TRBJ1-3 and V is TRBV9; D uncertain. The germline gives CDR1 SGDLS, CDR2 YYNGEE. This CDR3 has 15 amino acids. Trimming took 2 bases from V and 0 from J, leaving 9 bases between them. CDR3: CASSVDGGSGNTIYF. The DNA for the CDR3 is TGTGCCAGCAGCGTCGACGGAGGCTCTGGAAACACCATATATTTT.

The CDR3 sequence: CASSFSGRGEQYF. The DNA of the CDR3 is TGTGCCAGCAGCTTTTCAGGACGGGGCGAGCAGTACTTC. The rearrangement links TRBV11-1 to TRBJ2-5, with D tentatively TRBD2 (5 bases). The J call may be in error: the DNA end matches TRBJ2-7 better. This CDR3 contains 13 residues. Germline V gene data show CDR1 as SGHAT and CDR2 as FQDESV (reference sequence).

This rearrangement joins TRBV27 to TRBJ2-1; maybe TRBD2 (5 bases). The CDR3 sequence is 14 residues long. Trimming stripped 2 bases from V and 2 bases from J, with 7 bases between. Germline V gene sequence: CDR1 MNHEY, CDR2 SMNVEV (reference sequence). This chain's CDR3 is CASSLRLPYNEQFF. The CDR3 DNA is TGTGCCAGCAGTTTAAGACTACCCTACAATGAGCAGTTCTTC.

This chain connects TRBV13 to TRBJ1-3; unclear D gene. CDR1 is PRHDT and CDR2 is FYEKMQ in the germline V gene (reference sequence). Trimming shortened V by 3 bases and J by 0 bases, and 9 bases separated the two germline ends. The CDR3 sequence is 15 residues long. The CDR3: CASSFGSGSGNTIYF. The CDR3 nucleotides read TGTGCCAGCAGCTTTGGTTCTGGCTCTGGAAACACCATATATTTT.

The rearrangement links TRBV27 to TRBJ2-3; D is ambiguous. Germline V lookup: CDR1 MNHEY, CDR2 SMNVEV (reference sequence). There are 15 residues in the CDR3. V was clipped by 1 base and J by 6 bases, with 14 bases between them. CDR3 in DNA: TGTGCCAGCAGTTTATTAAAGAACGTCCCGGATACGCAGTATTTT. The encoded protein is CASSLLKNVPDTQYF.

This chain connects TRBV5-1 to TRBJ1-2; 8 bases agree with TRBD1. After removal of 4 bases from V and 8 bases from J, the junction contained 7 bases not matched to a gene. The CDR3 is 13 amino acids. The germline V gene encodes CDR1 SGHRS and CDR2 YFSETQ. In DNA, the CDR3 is TGCGCCAGCAGCCCAAGGACAGGGAACGGCTACACCTTC. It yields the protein CASSPRTGNGYTF.